This entry describes one T cell receptor beta chain. Antigen: not known. The sample originates from a study of cytomegalovirus exposure and HLA in healthy donors. The study's findings and limits: The number of N-insertions in an Asian-associated ancestry cluster was reportedly below the 666-donor mean in a later analysis. Available immune exposure information covered CMV serostatus only.

With 60 Vbeta and 13 Jbeta primers, the PCR was carried out. The assay was immunoSEQ multiplex PCR, and TCRdb's table has in-frame clones only and misses some. The sample lists tens of thousands of clones, about 65% seen once, with around 23% in the top ten. The CDR3 is 16 residues long. CDR1 is SEHNR, CDR2 FQNEAQ, per germline (reference sequence). V was pared by 1 base and J by 4 bases, with 3 bases of the junction left unmatched. The origin of this receptor is a man aged 50 to 59 in good health and CMV-seropositive. Sequencing was done on a sample of PBMCs. The V gene is TRBV7-9, the J gene TRBJ2-6; 8 bases map to TRBD1. CDR3 region: CASSLGTGRGANVLTF. CDR3 DNA: TGTGCCAGCAGCTTAGGGACAGGGCGCGGGGCCAACGTCCTGACTTTC.